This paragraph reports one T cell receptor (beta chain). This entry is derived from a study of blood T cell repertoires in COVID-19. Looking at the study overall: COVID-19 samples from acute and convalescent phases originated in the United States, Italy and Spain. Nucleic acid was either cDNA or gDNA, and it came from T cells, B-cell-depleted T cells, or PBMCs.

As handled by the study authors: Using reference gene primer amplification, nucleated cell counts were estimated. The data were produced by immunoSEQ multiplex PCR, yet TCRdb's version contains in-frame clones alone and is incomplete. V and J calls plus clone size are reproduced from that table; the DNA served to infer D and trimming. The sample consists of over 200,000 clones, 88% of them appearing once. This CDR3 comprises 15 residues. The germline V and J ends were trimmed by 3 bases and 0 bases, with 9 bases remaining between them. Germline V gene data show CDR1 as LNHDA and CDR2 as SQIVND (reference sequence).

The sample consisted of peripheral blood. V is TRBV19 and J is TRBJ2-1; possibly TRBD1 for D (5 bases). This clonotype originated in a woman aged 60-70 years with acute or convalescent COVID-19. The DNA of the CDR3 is TGTGCCAGTAGTATGGACACTTCCTCCTACAATGAGCAGTTCTTC. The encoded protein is CASSMDTSSYNEQFF.